This T cell receptor (beta chain) was sequenced in a study of T cells in Graves' hyperthyroidism and ophthalmopathy. Patients were excluded because of uncontrolled infection, other autoimmune disease, pregnancy or lactation. Whole-study results and caveats: Most thyroid-expanded clonotypes above 0.001 were also found in blood. The model foresaw ophthalmopathy a median around seven months prior to onset. In simple terms, a model built on 13 V-J features told ophthalmopathy apart from stable hyperthyroidism.

This clonotype was observed many times. Its matching antigen is unknown. With 1 base removed from V and 6 bases from J, the gap between germline ends came to 7 bases. The CDR3 has 12 amino acids. Germline lookup yields CDR1 LGHNA and CDR2 YSLEER. RNA transcripts were the template for amplifying TCR beta CDR3 regions. TCR CDR3 regions were first amplified by RT-PCR with HTBI primers. TCRdb fed the multiplex PCR reads into MiXCR, producing one record per CDR3 protein. Among about 600,000 distinct CDR3 sequences listed, about 14% were seen once. The specimen sequenced was blood. The chain carries TRBV4-3 and TRBJ2-7; D uncertain. This TCR came from a woman in her forties or fifties with Graves' ophthalmopathy. CDR3 loop: CASSQVRGEQYF. CDR3 DNA: TGCGCCAGCAGCCAAGTTCGCGGCGAGCAGTACTTC.